The 32 T cell receptor beta chains below come from one sample, sequenced in a study of blood T cell repertoires in COVID-19. Produced via immunoSEQ multiplex PCR; TCRdb's table is partial and in-frame only. The sample has about 310,000 clones, roughly 86% seen once. The specimen was PBMCs or T cells enriched from blood (not recorded which). The source of these receptors is a woman aged 30 to 39 who had recovered from COVID-19.

The rearrangement joins TRBV18 to TRBJ2-2; no clear D. The V gene's germline CDR1 is KGHSH and CDR2 LQKENI. The CDR3 is 14 residues long. The V and J ends lost 5 bases and 2 bases respectively, with 9 bases between them. The CDR3 reads CASSAGYNTGELFF. The CDR3 DNA is TGTGCCAGCTCAGCAGGATATAACACCGGGGAGCTGTTTTTT.

The chain combines TRBV5-1 with TRBJ1-2; TRBD1 is a possible D gene (6 bases). Per germline, CDR1 SGHRS and CDR2 YFSETQ. CDR3 length: 14 residues. Trimming shortened V by 1 base and J by 9 bases, and 16 bases separated the two germline ends. CDR3 DNA: TGCGCCAGCAGCTTGTTATCAGGGGACGATCGCTACACCTTC. Amino acid sequence: CASSLLSGDDRYTF.

This chain links TRBV9 with TRBJ2-2; D is perhaps TRBD1 (5 bases). Looked up from germline, CDR1 is SGDLS and CDR2 is YYNGEE. Between the trimmed V and J ends, which lost 3 bases and 5 bases, there was a span of 14 bases. There are 15 residues in the CDR3. CDR3 region: CASSGAIGVTGELFF. DNA for the CDR3: TGTGCCAGCAGCGGCGCGATAGGGGTAACCGGGGAGCTGTTTTTT. Full variable domain (rest looked up from reference TRBV9 and TRBJ2-2): DSGVTQTPKHLITATGQRVTLRCSPRSGDLSVYWYQQSLDQGLQFLIQYYNGEERAKGNILERFSAQQFPDLHSELNLSSLELGDSALYFCASSGAIGVTGELFFGEGSRLTVL.

The CDR3 protein is CATSRTRNLYEQYF. CDR3 DNA: TGTGCCACCAGCCGGACAAGGAACCTCTACGAGCAGTACTTC. The genes are TRBV15 and TRBJ2-7, with a possible D match to TRBD1 (5 bases). The germline V gene has CDR1 LNHNV and CDR2 YYDKDF (reference sequence). Trimming took off 5 bases at V and 3 bases at J, with 14 bases between the two ends. The CDR3 runs 14 residues.

The rearrangement links TRBV5-1 to TRBJ2-3; D gene ambiguous. This CDR3 has 12 residues. Per germline, CDR1 SGHRS and CDR2 YFSETQ. V was clipped by 2 bases and J by 5 bases, with 6 bases between them. CDR3 residues: CASSFNLDTQYF. The DNA of the CDR3 is TGCGCCAGCAGCTTTAATTTAGATACGCAGTATTTT. Using reference TRBV5-1 and TRBJ2-3 for the parts outside the CDR3, the full variable domain is KAGVTQTPRYLIKTRGQQVTLSCSPISGHRSVSWYQQTPGQGLQFLFEYFSETQRNKGNFPGRFSGRQFSNSRSEMNVSTLELGDSALYLCASSFNLDTQYFGPGTRLTVL.

V gene TRBV19 combines with J gene TRBJ1-3; 9 nucleotides align to TRBD1. V lost 6 bases, J lost 0 bases, and 6 bases stayed unmatched. The CDR3 runs 16 residues. Per germline, CDR1 LNHDA and CDR2 SQIVND (reference sequence). The CDR3 here is CASRRTGGASGNTIYF. The CDR3, as DNA: TGTGCCAGTAGGAGAACAGGGGGCGCCTCTGGAAACACCATATATTTT. Drawing the rest from reference TRBV19 and TRBJ1-3, the complete variable domain is DGGITQSPKYLFRKEGQNVTLSCEQNLNHDAMYWYRQDPGQGLRLIYYSQIVNDFQKGDIAEGYSVSREKKESFPLTVTSAQKNPTAFYLCASRRTGGASGNTIYFGEGSWLTVV.

The gene calls are TRBV10-2 and TRBJ2-3; 7 nucleotides match TRBD1. The junction had 8 bases not matched to a gene; V was cut back by 7 bases and J by 1 base. The CDR3 contains 15 residues. Germline assignment: CDR1 WSHSY and CDR2 SAAADI. CDR3 amino acids: CASINGQARTDTQYF. Here the CDR3 DNA reads TGCGCCAGCATAAATGGACAGGCCCGCACAGATACGCAGTATTTT.

V usage is TRBV5-1 and J usage is TRBJ2-7; 7 nucleotides line up with TRBD2. This CDR3 is built from 15 residues. Germline V lookup: CDR1 SGHRS, CDR2 YFSETQ. The V segment lost 2 bases and the J segment 6 bases; nucleotides outside the gene matches: 11. CDR3 amino acids: CASSLREAGMFEQYF. The CDR3 DNA follows: TGCGCCAGCAGCTTACGAGAAGCGGGAATGTTCGAGCAGTACTTC.

This clone was seen a handful of times. V gene TRBV30 combines with J gene TRBJ2-3; 7 bases are shared with TRBD2. Germline loops: CDR1 GTSNPN, CDR2 SVGIG (reference sequence). There are 15 residues in the CDR3. V lost 4 bases and J lost 2; bases outside the gene matches: 9. CDR3 sequence reads: CAWTLAAILTDTQYF. CDR3 in DNA: TGTGCCTGGACCCTAGCGGCTATCCTCACAGATACGCAGTATTTT.

This chain joins TRBV30 and TRBJ1-1; D gene ambiguous. The CDR3 totals 13 residues. The V end lost 2 bases, the J end lost 0 bases, and 7 bases lay between the germline ends. The V gene's germline CDR1 is GTSNPN and CDR2 SVGIG (reference sequence). In DNA form, the CDR3 reads TGTGCCTGGAGTCTTACGGTGAACACTGAAGCTTTCTTT. Translated, it gives CAWSLTVNTEAFF. Full variable domain (remainder filled in from reference TRBV30 and TRBJ1-1): SQTIHQWPATLVQPVGSPLSLECTVEGTSNPNLYWYRQAAGRGLQLLFYSVGIGQISSEVPQNLSASRPQDRQFILSSKKLLLSDSGFYLCAWSLTVNTEAFFGQGTRLTVV.

This clone was detected a few times. The genes are TRBV7-9 and TRBJ1-1, with D uncertain. Germline V gene sequence: CDR1 SEHNR, CDR2 FQNEAQ (reference sequence). The CDR3 contains 13 residues. The V gene lost 4 bases and the J gene lost 4 bases, with 10 bases spanning the gap. CDR3 residues: CASSSEGGTEAFF. CDR3 sequence (DNA): TGTGCCAGCAGCTCGGAGGGTGGCACTGAAGCTTTCTTT. Using reference TRBV7-9 and TRBJ1-1 for the parts outside the CDR3, the full variable domain is DTGVSQNPRHKITKRGQNVTFRCDPISEHNRLYWYRQTLGQGPEFLTYFQNEAQLEKSRLLSDRFSAERPKGSFSTLEIQRTEQGDSAMYLCASSSEGGTEAFFGQGTRLTVV.

This rearrangement joins TRBV18 to TRBJ2-1, with 12 bases that match TRBD1. Losses at the gene ends were 6 bases for V and 3 bases for J; bases not matched to a gene: 6. This CDR3 is 16 amino acids long. CDR1 is KGHSH and CDR2 is LQKENI in the germline V gene. This CDR3 is CASSPGTGGFYNEQFF. The CDR3 DNA is TGTGCCAGCTCCCCGGGGACAGGGGGCTTCTACAATGAGCAGTTCTTC.

The rearrangement uses TRBV4-1 and TRBJ2-1, with TRBD2 as a possible D gene (6 bases). Germline V lookup: CDR1 MGHRA, CDR2 YSYEKL. V lost 9 bases and J lost 8, with 17 bases in between. The CDR3 sequence is 13 residues long. CDR3 loop: CASWRGGGDEQFF. CDR3 coding DNA: TGCGCCAGTTGGCGGGGCGGCGGGGATGAGCAGTTCTTC.

V usage is TRBV3-1 (or the pseudogene TRBV3-2) and J usage is TRBJ2-1; possible D gene TRBD2, 5 bases. The CDR3 has 16 residues. Per the germline V gene, CDR1 is LGHDT and CDR2 is YNNKEL (reference sequence). Trimming removed 1 base from V and 2 bases from J, with 12 bases in between. The CDR3 DNA sequence: TGTGCCAGCAGCCAAGTTGAGGAGGCCCCCTACAATGAGCAGTTCTTC. Residues: CASSQVEEAPYNEQFF.

The chain links TRBV29-1 to TRBJ1-2; perhaps TRBD1 as D (6 bases). Germline CDR1 and CDR2: SQVTM and ANQGSEA. Trimming took off 4 bases at V and 5 bases at J, with 20 bases between the two ends. There are 15 residues in the CDR3. The CDR3 DNA follows: TGCAGCGTTGTGGGGCAGGGGAATGATGGGTATGGCTACACCTTC. It codes for CSVVGQGNDGYGYTF.

The chain recombines TRBV14 with TRBJ1-1; D is ambiguous. V shed 2 bases and J shed 6 bases, with 10 bases lying between them. Germline assignment: CDR1 SGHDN and CDR2 FVKESK. CDR3 length: 13 residues. CDR3 DNA sequence: TGTGCCAGCAGCCAATTATTCAGCGCTGAAGCTTTCTTT. This encodes CASSQLFSAEAFF.

The genes are TRBV29-1 and TRBJ1-2; 7 nucleotides line up with TRBD1. Germline CDR1 reads SQVTM; CDR2 reads ANQGSEA. The CDR3 extends over 11 amino acids. V lost 5 bases to trimming and J lost 4 bases; unmatched junction nucleotides: 1. CDR3 amino acids: CSVQGVYGYTF. The CDR3 DNA reads TGCAGCGTTCAGGGGGTCTATGGCTACACCTTC. Combining the CDR3 with reference TRBV29-1 and TRBJ1-2 gives the whole variable domain SAVISQKPSRDICQRGTSLTIQCQVDSQVTMMFWYRQQPGQSLTLIATANQGSEATYESGFVIDKFPISRPNLTFSTLTVSNMSPEDSSIYLCSVQGVYGYTFGSGTRLTVV.

J is TRBJ2-7 and V is TRBV19, with a possible D match to TRBD2 (6 bases). The CDR3 spans 15 residues. V was pared by 4 bases and J by 2 bases, with 15 bases between. Germline V gene lookup returns CDR1 LNHDA and CDR2 SQIVND (reference sequence). CDR3 sequence: CASSTAGTSAYEQYF. CDR3 bases: TGTGCCAGTAGTACCGCCGGGACTTCAGCCTACGAGCAGTACTTC.

This clone has only a few counts. The chain couples TRBV27 to TRBJ1-2; D is possibly TRBD1 (5 bases). V lost 5 bases and J 3 bases, leaving 28 bases between the germline ends. The germline gives CDR1 MNHEY, CDR2 SMNVEV (reference sequence). This CDR3 has 19 residues. The CDR3 spells CASSPSPMGRDGGDYGYTF. CDR3 DNA sequence: TGTGCCAGCAGTCCCAGTCCCATGGGAAGGGACGGCGGGGACTATGGCTACACCTTC.

The gene calls are TRBV12-3 or TRBV12-4 and TRBJ1-2, with D possibly TRBD1 on 5 matching bases. The CDR3 extends over 13 amino acids. V was pared by 5 bases and J by 4 bases, with 11 bases between. The CDR3 loop is CASSPGPLYGYTF. The CDR3 region has the DNA TGTGCCAGCAGTCCAGGGCCCCTCTATGGCTACACCTTC.

The rearrangement links TRBV4-3 to TRBJ1-2; 7 nucleotides align to TRBD1. Germline values: CDR1 LGHNA, CDR2 YSLEER. The V segment lost 4 bases and the J segment 3 bases; nucleotides outside the gene matches: 8. The CDR3 covers 15 residues. The CDR3 coding sequence is TGCGCCAGCAGCCCCCTGGACAGGAAGTACTATGGCTACACCTTC. Translating gives CASSPLDRKYYGYTF.

The chain combines TRBV18 with TRBJ2-5, with D maybe TRBD1 (6 bases). In germline, CDR1 is KGHSH, CDR2 LQKENI. The CDR3 spans 13 residues. The V end was cut by 7 bases, the J end by 0 bases, with 9 bases between. The CDR3 here is CASCHRDQETQYF. For the CDR3, the DNA is TGTGCCAGCTGCCACAGGGACCAAGAGACCCAGTACTTC.

In this sample, this clone turned up a few times. This chain links TRBV19 with TRBJ1-1, with TRBD1 identical over 8 bases. The CDR3 has 15 amino acids. The junction had 9 bases not matched to a gene; V was cut back by 6 bases and J by 3 bases. Germline V lookup: CDR1 LNHDA, CDR2 SQIVND (reference sequence). DNA of the CDR3: TGTGCCAGTAGGGGACCGACAGGGGTCCACACTGAAGCTTTCTTT. This translates into CASRGPTGVHTEAFF.

This clone was seen more than once but under ten times. The rearrangement links TRBV7-9 to TRBJ1-1, with D maybe TRBD1 (5 bases). This CDR3 contains 12 residues. CDR1 is SEHNR and CDR2 is FQNEAQ in the germline V gene (reference sequence). V lost 3 bases and J lost 10, with 12 bases in between. The CDR3 DNA reads as TGTGCCAGCAGCTTGTTAGGGGAAGGAGCTTTCTTT. Protein product: CASSLLGEGAFF.

V is TRBV18 and J is TRBJ2-6; 7 bases are shared with TRBD1. Germline CDR1 reads KGHSH; CDR2 reads LQKENI. This CDR3 is built from 17 residues. Trimming took 4 bases from V and 0 from J; bases not matched to a gene: 6. The chain's CDR3 is CASSRGTVPSGANVLTF. The CDR3 nucleotides are TGTGCCAGCTCACGTGGGACAGTGCCCTCTGGGGCCAACGTCCTGACTTTC.

The rearrangement joins TRBV19 to TRBJ2-7; D is unresolved. Trimming removed 5 bases from V and 6 bases from J, with 14 bases in between. Looked up from germline, CDR1 is LNHDA and CDR2 is SQIVND (reference sequence). CDR3 length: 13 amino acids. CDR3 loop: CASSQTLNGEQYF. The CDR3 coding sequence is TGTGCCAGTAGTCAAACCCTTAACGGCGAGCAGTACTTC.

This clone came up many times. The gene calls are TRBV13 and TRBJ1-4; D not certain. The CDR3 length is 13 residues. Germline CDR1 reads PRHDT; CDR2 reads FYEKMQ (reference sequence). V lost 5 bases and J lost 3, with 7 bases in between. The chain's CDR3 is CASSARANEKLFF. The CDR3 DNA sequence: TGTGCCAGCAGCGCCCGAGCTAATGAAAAACTGTTTTTT.

The gene calls are TRBV28 and TRBJ1-2; D call uncertain. This CDR3 is 14 amino acids long. CDR1 MDHEN and CDR2 SYDVKM come from the germline V gene. With 3 bases removed from V and 5 bases from J, the gap between germline ends came to 13 bases. DNA of the CDR3: TGTGCCAGCAGTTTTGGGCATACGAATTATGGCTACACCTTC. It specifies CASSFGHTNYGYTF.

This sequence joins TRBV4-2 and TRBJ2-7; 7 bases match TRBD1. The germline V gene encodes CDR1 LGHNA and CDR2 YNFKEQ. Trimming at V came to 1 base and at J to 3 bases, leaving 6 bases not matched to a gene. The CDR3 covers 15 residues. CDR3 residues: CASSQAGDRDYEQYF. CDR3 in DNA: TGTGCCAGCAGCCAAGCTGGCGACAGGGACTACGAGCAGTACTTC.

The V and J genes are TRBV13 and TRBJ1-1; D unresolved. Germline values: CDR1 PRHDT, CDR2 FYEKMQ (reference sequence). This CDR3 spans 15 amino acids. Between the trimmed V and J ends, which lost 4 bases and 3 bases, there was a span of 15 bases. The CDR3, as DNA: TGTGCCAGCAGCTCCCGGACGGACTTTTACACTGAAGCTTTCTTT. This sequence encodes CASSSRTDFYTEAFF.

As DNA, the CDR3 is TGTGCCAGTAGTATAACTAGGACGGGTAGCAATCAGCCCCAGCATTTT. Protein: CASSITRTGSNQPQHF. J is TRBJ1-5 and V is TRBV19; D is unresolved. CDR1 is LNHDA and CDR2 is SQIVND in the germline V gene (reference sequence). V lost 2 bases, J lost 0 bases, and 11 bases lay in between. The CDR3 contains 16 residues.

The gene calls are TRBV27 and TRBJ2-1; TRBD2 aligns across 8 bases. Trimming cost V 3 bases and J 2 bases; bases outside gene matches: 3. CDR3 size: 15 residues. Germline V gene sequence: CDR1 MNHEY, CDR2 SMNVEV (reference sequence). The CDR3 reads CASSLYGRAYNEQFF. The CDR3 region has the DNA TGTGCCAGCAGTTTGTACGGGAGGGCCTACAATGAGCAGTTCTTC.